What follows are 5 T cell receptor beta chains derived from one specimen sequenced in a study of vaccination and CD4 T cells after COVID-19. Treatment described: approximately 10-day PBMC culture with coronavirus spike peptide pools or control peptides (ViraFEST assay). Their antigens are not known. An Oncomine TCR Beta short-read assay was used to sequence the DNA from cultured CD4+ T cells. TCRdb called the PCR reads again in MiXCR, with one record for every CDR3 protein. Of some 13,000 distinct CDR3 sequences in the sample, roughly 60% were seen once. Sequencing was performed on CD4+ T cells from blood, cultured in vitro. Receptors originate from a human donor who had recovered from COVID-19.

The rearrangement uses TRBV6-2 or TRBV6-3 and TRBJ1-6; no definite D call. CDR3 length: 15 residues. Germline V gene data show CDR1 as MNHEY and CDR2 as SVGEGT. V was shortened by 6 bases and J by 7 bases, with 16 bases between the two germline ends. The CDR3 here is CASSPPPWKNSPLHF. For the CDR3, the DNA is TGTGCCAGCAGCCCCCCTCCATGGAAAAATTCACCCCTCCACTTT.

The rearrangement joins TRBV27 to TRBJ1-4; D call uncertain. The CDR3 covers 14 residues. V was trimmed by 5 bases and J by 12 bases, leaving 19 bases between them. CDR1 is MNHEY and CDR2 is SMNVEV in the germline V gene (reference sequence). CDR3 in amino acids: CASSSLLEGAELFF. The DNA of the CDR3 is TGTGCCAGCAGTAGCCTCCTAGAGGGAGCGGAACTGTTTTTT. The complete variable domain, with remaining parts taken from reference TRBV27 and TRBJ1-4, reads EAQVTQNPRYLITVTGKKLTVTCSQNMNHEYMSWYRQDPGLGLRQIYYSMNVEVTDKGDVPEGYKVSRKEKRNFPLILESPSPNQTSLYFCASSSLLEGAELFFGSGTQLSVL.

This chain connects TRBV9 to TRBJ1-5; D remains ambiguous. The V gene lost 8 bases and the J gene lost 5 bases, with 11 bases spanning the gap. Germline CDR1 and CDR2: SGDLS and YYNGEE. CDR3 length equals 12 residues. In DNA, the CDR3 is TGTGCCAGTGGATTAGCCCATCAGCCCCAGCATTTT. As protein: CASGLAHQPQHF.

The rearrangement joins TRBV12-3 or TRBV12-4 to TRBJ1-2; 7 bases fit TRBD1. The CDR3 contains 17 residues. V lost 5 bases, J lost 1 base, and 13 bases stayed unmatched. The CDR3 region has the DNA TGTGCCAGCAGTCCATCAGCGGGGACAGAACATAACTATGGCTACACCTTC. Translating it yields CASSPSAGTEHNYGYTF.

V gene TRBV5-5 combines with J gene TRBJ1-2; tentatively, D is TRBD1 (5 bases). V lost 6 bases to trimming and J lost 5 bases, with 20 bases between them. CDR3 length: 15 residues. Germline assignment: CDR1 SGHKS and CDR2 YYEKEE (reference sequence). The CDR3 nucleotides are TGTGCCAGCACCCCAGGGTTGTTATCGTCTTATGGCTACACCTTC. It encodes CASTPGLLSSYGYTF. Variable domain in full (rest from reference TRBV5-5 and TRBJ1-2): DAGVTQSPTHLIKTRGQQVTLRCSPISGHKSVSWYQQVLGQGPQFIFQYYEKEERGRGNFPDRFSARQFPNYSSELNVNALLLGDSALYLCASTPGLLSSYGYTFGSGTRLTVV.